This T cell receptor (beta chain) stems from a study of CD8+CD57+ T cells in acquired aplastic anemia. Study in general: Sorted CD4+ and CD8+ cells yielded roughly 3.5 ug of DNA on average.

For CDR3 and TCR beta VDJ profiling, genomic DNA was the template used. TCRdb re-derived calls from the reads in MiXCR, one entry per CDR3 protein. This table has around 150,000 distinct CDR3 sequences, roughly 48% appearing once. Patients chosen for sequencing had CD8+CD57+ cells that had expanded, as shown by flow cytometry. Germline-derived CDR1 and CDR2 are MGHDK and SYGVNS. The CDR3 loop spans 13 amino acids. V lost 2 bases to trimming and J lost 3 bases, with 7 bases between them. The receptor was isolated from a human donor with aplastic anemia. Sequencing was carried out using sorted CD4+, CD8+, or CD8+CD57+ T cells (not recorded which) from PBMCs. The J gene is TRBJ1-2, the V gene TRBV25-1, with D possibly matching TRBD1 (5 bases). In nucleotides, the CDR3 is TGTGCCAGCAGTGAAGGGGGAGACTATGGCTACACCTTC. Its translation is CASSEGGDYGYTF.